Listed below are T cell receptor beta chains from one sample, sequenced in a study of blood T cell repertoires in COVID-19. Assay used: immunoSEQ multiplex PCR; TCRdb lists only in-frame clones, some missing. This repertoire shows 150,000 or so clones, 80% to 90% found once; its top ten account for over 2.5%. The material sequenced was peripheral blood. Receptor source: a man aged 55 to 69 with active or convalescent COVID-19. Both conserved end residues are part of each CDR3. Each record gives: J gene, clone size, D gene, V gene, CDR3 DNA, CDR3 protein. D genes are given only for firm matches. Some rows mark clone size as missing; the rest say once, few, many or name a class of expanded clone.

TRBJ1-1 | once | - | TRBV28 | TGTGCCAGCCTTAATACCCAGGGCGGCGCTGAAGCTTTCTTT | CASLNTQGGAEAFF
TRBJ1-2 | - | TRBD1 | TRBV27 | TGTGCCAGCAGTTCGCCCGGGGCAGGGGGTTCGGTTGGCTACACCTTC | CASSSPGAGGSVGYTF
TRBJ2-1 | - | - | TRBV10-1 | TGCGCCAGAGAGAAGTACAATGAGCAGTTCTTC | CAREKYNEQFF
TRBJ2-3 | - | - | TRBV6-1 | TGTGCCAGCAGTGAAGCGGCAAGTGCAGCAGATACGCAGTATTTT | CASSEAASAADTQYF
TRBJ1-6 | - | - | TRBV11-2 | TGTGCCAGCAGCCTAAAACCCGGGGGTAATTCACCCCTCCACTTT | CASSLKPGGNSPLHF
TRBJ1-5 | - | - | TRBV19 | TGTGCCAGTAGGAAGATACAGGGACAGCCCCAGCATTTT | CASRKIQGQPQHF
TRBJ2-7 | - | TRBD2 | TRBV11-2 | TGTGCCAGCAGCTTTGGGAAGGCGGGAGGGTCGGGTGAGCAGTACTTC | CASSFGKAGGSGEQYF
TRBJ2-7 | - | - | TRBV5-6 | TGTGCCAGCAGCGGGCTAGGGGGTACCTACGAGCAGTACTTC | CASSGLGGTYEQYF
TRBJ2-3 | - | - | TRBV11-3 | TGTGCCAGCAGCTTAGGGCTAGCAACAGATACGCAGTATTTT | CASSLGLATDTQYF
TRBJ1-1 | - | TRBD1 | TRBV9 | TGTGCCAGCAGCCTTACAGGGGCGGGCACTGAAGCTTTCTTT | CASSLTGAGTEAFF
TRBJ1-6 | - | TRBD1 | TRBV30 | TGTGCCTGGACTAGTGGGACAGGGGCTTCACCCCTCCACTTT | CAWTSGTGASPLHF
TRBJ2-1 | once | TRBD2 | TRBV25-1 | TGTGCCAGCAGTGAACCAGGACTAGGGGCGAACAATGAGCAGTTCTTC | CASSEPGLGANNEQFF
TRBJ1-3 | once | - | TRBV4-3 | TGCGCCAGCAGCCAAGATGAGAGGTACTCTGGAAACACCATATATTTT | CASSQDERYSGNTIYF
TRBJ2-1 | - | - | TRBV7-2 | TGTGCCAGCAGCATAAAGAGGGACAATGAGCAGTTCTTC | CASSIKRDNEQFF
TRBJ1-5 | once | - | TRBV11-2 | TGTGCCAGCAGCTCCAGTAGCAATCAGCCCCAGCATTTT | CASSSSSNQPQHF
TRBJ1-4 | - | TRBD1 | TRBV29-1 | TGCAGCGTTGAAGGGACAGGACTAAATGAAAAACTGTTTTTT | CSVEGTGLNEKLFF